This paragraph reports one TCR beta chain. These data originate in a study of T-cell memory formation after mild COVID-19. V shed 5 bases and J shed 6 bases, with 11 bases lying between them. Germline values: CDR1 LNHDA, CDR2 SQIVND (reference sequence). The CDR3 is 12 amino acids. TCRdb recomputed calls from the 5' RACE reads with MiXCR, one row per CDR3 protein. The table shows about 310,000 distinct CDR3 sequences, with more than 15% occurring only once. The TCR comes from a man between 18 and 29 years old who had mild COVID-19 (a few samples of this study predate the infection). Cell type and time point are not known. The sequencing sample was made of PBMCs or a T cell subset sorted from them (not recorded which). The chain is built from TRBV19 and TRBJ2-7; a weak D match, TRBD1 (5 bases). CDR3 bases: TGTGCCAGTAGTCCCCAGGGCGGCGAGCAGTACTTC. This sequence encodes CASSPQGGEQYF. Supplemented by reference TRBV19 and TRBJ2-7, the full variable domain reads DGGITQSPKYLFRKEGQNVTLSCEQNLNHDAMYWYRQDPGQGLRLIYYSQIVNDFQKGDIAEGYSVSREKKESFPLTVTSAQKNPTAFYLCASSPQGGEQYFGPGTRLTVT.